Listed here are 8 T cell receptor beta chains from one sample, sequenced in a study of beta chain features in type 1 diabetes. The entirety of the isolated RNA underwent reverse transcription, so expressed TCRB transcripts were sequenced. Sequencing was performed with immunoSEQ multiplex PCR; in TCRdb, only in-frame clones are kept and a portion is missing. Seen here are about 930,000 clones, about a sixth observed once, and the top ten hold about 0.02%. Sequenced sample: naive CD4+ T cells from blood. These receptors were obtained from a woman younger than 35 in good health.

A single count supports this clone. This sequence joins TRBV18 and TRBJ2-7, with D perhaps TRBD1 or TRBD2 (5 bases each). Germline V gene data show CDR1 as KGHSH and CDR2 as LQKENI. Trimming took off 8 bases at V and 7 bases at J, with 24 bases between the two ends. The CDR3 is made up of 15 amino acids. Here the CDR3 reads CASTRGDRTFREQYF. The CDR3 DNA reads as TGTGCCAGCACCCGAGGGGACCGGACCTTTCGTGAGCAGTACTTC.

The chain recombines TRBV18 with TRBJ1-1; 10 bases fit TRBD1. The germline gives CDR1 KGHSH, CDR2 LQKENI. V lost 4 bases and J lost 7; bases outside the gene matches: 15. The CDR3 loop spans 17 amino acids. The DNA for the CDR3 is TGTGCCAGCTCACAAATACGACAGGGGGCAGGTTATGGTGAAGCTTTCTTT. Translating it yields CASSQIRQGAGYGEAFF.

There are a few counts of this clone. The J gene is TRBJ1-4, the V gene TRBV19; D uncertain. Trimming took 6 bases from V and 5 from J, leaving 10 bases between them. Looked up from germline, CDR1 is LNHDA and CDR2 is SQIVND (reference sequence). The CDR3 sequence is 13 residues long. CDR3 sequence reads: CASSTQGNEKLFF. Written as DNA, the CDR3 is TGTGCCAGTAGCACTCAAGGCAATGAAAAACTGTTTTTT.

This clone was counted between two and nine times. The chain employs TRBV18 and TRBJ2-3; no clear D gene. Trimming took off 2 bases at V and 6 bases at J, with 6 bases between the two ends. Per the germline V gene, CDR1 is KGHSH and CDR2 is LQKENI. The CDR3 extends over 12 amino acids. The CDR3, as DNA: TGTGCCAGCTCACCAATGTACGATACGCAGTATTTT. It yields the protein CASSPMYDTQYF.

The chain combines TRBV6-1 with TRBJ2-1, with 7 bases that match TRBD1. The CDR3 is 12 amino acids. Germline V CDR1 and CDR2: MNHNS, SASEGT. The trim removed 10 bases at V and 4 bases at J, leaving 4 bases unmatched. The CDR3: CATGTEYNEQFF. The DNA for the CDR3 is TGTGCCACTGGGACAGAATACAATGAGCAGTTCTTC.

This clone has a handful of counts. The chain has TRBV2 and TRBJ1-5; a weak D match, TRBD1 (6 bases). Germline CDR1 is SNHLY and CDR2 is FYNNEI. Trimming left V 8 bases short and J 2 bases short, with 13 bases between. The CDR3 totals 14 residues. The CDR3 coding sequence is TGTGCCAGCTATACAGGGATTGGCAATCAGCCCCAGCATTTT. The encoded protein is CASYTGIGNQPQHF.

The rearrangement uses TRBV10-3 and TRBJ1-4; D remains unclear. The V and J ends lost 4 bases and 4 bases respectively, with 10 bases between them. The CDR3 has 14 residues. CDR1 is ENHRY and CDR2 is SYGVKD in the germline V gene. The CDR3 sequence is CAISARTGNEKLFF. The CDR3 coding sequence is TGTGCCATCAGTGCAAGGACGGGTAATGAAAAACTGTTTTTT.

The chain joins TRBV5-4 to TRBJ2-1; tentative D call: TRBD2 (5 bases). The germline CDR1 and CDR2 sequences are SGHNT and YYREEE (reference sequence). The CDR3 runs 14 residues. V gave up 0 bases and J gave up 7 bases, with 11 bases separating them. DNA of the CDR3: TGTGCCAGCAGCTTGGAACTTCGGGGAAATGAGCAGTTCTTC. Translating it yields CASSLELRGNEQFF.